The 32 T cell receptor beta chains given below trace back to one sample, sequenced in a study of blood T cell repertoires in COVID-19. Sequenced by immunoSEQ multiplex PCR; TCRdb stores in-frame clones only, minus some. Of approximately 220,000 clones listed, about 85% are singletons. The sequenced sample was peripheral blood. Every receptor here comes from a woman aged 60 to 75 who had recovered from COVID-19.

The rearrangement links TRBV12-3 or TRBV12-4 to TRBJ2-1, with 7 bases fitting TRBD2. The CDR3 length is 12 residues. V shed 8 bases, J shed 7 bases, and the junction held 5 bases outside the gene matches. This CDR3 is CASAWGGNEQFF. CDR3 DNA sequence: TGTGCCAGCGCGTGGGGGGGGAATGAGCAGTTCTTC.

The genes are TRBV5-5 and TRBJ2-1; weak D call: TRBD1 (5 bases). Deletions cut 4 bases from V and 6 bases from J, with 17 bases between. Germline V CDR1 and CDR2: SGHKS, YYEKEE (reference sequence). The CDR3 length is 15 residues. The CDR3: CASSKDILMTNEQFF. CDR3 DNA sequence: TGTGCCAGCAGCAAGGACATATTAATGACCAATGAGCAGTTCTTC.

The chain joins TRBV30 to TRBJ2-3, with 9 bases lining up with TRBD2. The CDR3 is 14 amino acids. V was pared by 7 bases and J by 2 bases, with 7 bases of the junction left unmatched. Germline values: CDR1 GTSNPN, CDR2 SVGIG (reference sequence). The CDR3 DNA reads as TGTGCCTTCCCCGGCGGGGGGGCCACAGATACGCAGTATTTT. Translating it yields CAFPGGGATDTQYF. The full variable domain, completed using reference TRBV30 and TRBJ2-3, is SQTIHQWPATLVQPVGSPLSLECTVEGTSNPNLYWYRQAAGRGLQLLFYSVGIGQISSEVPQNLSASRPQDRQFILSSKKLLLSDSGFYLCAFPGGGATDTQYFGPGTRLTVL.

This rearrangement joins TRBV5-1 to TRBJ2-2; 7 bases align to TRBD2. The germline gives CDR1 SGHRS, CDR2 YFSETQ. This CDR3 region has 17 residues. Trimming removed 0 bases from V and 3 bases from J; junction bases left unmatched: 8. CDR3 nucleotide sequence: TGCGCCAGCAGCTTGGCGGCGGGGGTAGTATACACCGGGGAGCTGTTTTTT. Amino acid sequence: CASSLAAGVVYTGELFF. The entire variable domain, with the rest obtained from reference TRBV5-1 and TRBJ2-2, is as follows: KAGVTQTPRYLIKTRGQQVTLSCSPISGHRSVSWYQQTPGQGLQFLFEYFSETQRNKGNFPGRFSGRQFSNSRSEMNVSTLELGDSALYLCASSLAAGVVYTGELFFGEGSRLTVL.

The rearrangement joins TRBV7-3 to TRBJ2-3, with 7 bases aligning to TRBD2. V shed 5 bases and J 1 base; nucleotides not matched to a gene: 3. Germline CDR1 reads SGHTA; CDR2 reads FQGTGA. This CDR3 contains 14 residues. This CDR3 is CASSPSGGTDTQYF. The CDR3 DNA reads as TGTGCCAGCAGCCCCAGCGGGGGCACAGATACGCAGTATTTT.

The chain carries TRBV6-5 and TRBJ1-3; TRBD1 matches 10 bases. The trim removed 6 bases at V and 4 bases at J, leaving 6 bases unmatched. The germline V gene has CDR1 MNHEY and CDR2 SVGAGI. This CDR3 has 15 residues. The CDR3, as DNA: TGTGCCAGCAGGACCGGACAGGGGGAGGGAAACACCATATATTTT. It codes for CASRTGQGEGNTIYF.

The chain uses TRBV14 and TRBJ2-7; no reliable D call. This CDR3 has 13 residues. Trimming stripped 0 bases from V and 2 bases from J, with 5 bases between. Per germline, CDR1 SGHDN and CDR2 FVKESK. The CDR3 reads CASSQESTYEQYF. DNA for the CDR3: TGTGCCAGCAGCCAAGAGAGCACCTACGAGCAGTACTTC.

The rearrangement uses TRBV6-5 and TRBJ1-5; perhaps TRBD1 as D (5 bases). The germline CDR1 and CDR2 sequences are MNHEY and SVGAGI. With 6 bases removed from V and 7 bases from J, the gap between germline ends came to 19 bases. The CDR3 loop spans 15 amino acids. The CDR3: CASSPKGQGFQPQHF. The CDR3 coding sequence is TGTGCCAGCAGCCCCAAGGGCCAGGGCTTCCAGCCCCAGCATTTT.

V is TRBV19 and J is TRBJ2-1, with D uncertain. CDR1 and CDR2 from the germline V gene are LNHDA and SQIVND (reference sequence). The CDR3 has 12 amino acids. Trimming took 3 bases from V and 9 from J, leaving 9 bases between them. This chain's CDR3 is CASSMRRVEQFF. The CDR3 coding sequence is TGTGCCAGTAGTATGAGGCGCGTTGAGCAGTTCTTC.

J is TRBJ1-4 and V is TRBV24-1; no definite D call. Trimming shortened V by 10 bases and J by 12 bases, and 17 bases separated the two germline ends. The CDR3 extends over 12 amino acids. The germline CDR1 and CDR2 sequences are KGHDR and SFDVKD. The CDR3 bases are TGTGCCACGGCGGGGTTGATAGGTGAACTGTTTTTT. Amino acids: CATAGLIGELFF.

CDR3 protein: CASSLPGQGLSEQYF. The CDR3 region has the DNA TGCGCCAGCAGCCTCCCGGGACAGGGTCTTTCCGAGCAGTACTTC. The chain uses TRBV4-1 and TRBJ2-7, with 9 bases matching TRBD1. Germline V gives CDR1 MGHRA, CDR2 YSYEKL. V trimming: 4 bases; J trimming: 6 bases; junction bases outside the gene matches: 10. This CDR3 contains 15 residues.

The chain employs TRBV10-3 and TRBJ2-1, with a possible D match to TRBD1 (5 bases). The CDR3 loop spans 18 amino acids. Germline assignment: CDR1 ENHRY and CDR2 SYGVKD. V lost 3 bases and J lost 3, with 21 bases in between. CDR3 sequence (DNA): TGTGCCATCAGTGAAGGGGTGGGGTACTACTACTACTACAATGAGCAGTTCTTC. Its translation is CAISEGVGYYYYYNEQFF.

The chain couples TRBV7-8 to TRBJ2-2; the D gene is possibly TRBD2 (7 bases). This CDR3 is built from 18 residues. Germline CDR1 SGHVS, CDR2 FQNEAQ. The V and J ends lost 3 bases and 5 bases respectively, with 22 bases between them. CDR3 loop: CASSLEGGISIGTGELFF. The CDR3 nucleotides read TGTGCCAGCAGCTTGGAGGGGGGGATATCAATCGGTACCGGGGAGCTGTTTTTT.

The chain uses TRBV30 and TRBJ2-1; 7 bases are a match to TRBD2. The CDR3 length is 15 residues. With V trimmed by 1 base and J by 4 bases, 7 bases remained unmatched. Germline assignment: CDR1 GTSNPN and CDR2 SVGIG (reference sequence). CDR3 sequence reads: CAWSGSGGRYNEQFF. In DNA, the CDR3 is TGTGCCTGGAGTGGCTCGGGGGGTAGGTACAATGAGCAGTTCTTC.

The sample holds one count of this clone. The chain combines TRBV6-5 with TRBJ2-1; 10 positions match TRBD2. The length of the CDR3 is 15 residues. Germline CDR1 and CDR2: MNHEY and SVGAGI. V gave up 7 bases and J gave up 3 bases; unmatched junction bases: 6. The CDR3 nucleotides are TGTGCCAGCACCAAGGAGCGGGGGGGCTACAATGAGCAGTTCTTC. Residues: CASTKERGGYNEQFF.

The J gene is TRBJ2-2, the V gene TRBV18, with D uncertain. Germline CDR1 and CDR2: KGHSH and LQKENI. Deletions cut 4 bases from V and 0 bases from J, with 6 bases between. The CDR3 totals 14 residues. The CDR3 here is CASSLFSNTGELFF. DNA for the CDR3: TGTGCCAGCTCACTATTTTCGAACACCGGGGAGCTGTTTTTT.

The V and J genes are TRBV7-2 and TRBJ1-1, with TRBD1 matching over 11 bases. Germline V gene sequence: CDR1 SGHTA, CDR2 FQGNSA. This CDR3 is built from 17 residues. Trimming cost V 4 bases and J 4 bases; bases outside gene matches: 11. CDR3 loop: CASSSRDRGFQLTEAFF. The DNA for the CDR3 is TGTGCCAGCAGCTCCCGGGACAGGGGGTTTCAGCTCACTGAAGCTTTCTTT.

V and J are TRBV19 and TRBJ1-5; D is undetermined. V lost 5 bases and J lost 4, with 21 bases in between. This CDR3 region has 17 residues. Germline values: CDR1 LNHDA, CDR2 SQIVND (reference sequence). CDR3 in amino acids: CASSGGQEAGPNQPQHF. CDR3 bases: TGTGCCAGTAGTGGAGGCCAAGAGGCCGGGCCTAATCAGCCCCAGCATTTT.

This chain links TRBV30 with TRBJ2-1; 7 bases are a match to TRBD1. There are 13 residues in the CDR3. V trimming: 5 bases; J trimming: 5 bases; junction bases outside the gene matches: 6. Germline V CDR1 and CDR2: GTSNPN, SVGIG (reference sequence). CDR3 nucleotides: TGTGCCTGGGTTGGGGACAGAAACAATGAGCAGTTCTTC. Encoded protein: CAWVGDRNNEQFF.

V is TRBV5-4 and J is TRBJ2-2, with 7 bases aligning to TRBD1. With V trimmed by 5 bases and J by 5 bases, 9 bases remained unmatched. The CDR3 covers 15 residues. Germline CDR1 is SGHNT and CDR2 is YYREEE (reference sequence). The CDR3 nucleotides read TGTGCCAGCAGGTCCCTTAGGGGGCGGACCGGGGAGCTGTTTTTT. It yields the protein CASRSLRGRTGELFF. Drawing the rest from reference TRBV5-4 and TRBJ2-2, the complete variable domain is ETGVTQSPTHLIKTRGQQVTLRCSSQSGHNTVSWYQQALGQGPQFIFQYYREEENGRGNFPPRFSGLQFPNYSSELNVNALELDDSALYLCASRSLRGRTGELFFGEGSRLTVL.

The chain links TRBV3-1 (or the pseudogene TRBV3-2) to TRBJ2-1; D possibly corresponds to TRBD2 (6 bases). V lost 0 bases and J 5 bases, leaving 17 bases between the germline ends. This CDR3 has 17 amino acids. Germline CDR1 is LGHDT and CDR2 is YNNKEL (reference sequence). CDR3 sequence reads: CASSQEGRRDLHNEQFF. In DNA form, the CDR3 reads TGTGCCAGCAGCCAAGAAGGTAGGAGGGATCTTCACAATGAGCAGTTCTTC.

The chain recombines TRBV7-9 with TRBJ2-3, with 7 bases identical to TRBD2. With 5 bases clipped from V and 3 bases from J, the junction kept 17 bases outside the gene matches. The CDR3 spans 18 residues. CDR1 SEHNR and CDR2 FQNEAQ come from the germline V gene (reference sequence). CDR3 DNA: TGTGCCAGCAGCCCTGCACCCTTGGGGCGGGGGTGGACAGATACGCAGTATTTT. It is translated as CASSPAPLGRGWTDTQYF.

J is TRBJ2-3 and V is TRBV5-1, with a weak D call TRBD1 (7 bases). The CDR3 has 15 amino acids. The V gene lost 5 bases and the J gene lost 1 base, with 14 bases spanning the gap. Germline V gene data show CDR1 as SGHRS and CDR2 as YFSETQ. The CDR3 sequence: CASRRRGERTDTQYF. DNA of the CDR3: TGCGCCAGCAGGCGCAGGGGGGAACGCACAGATACGCAGTATTTT. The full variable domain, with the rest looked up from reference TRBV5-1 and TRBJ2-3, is KAGVTQTPRYLIKTRGQQVTLSCSPISGHRSVSWYQQTPGQGLQFLFEYFSETQRNKGNFPGRFSGRQFSNSRSEMNVSTLELGDSALYLCASRRRGERTDTQYFGPGTRLTVL.

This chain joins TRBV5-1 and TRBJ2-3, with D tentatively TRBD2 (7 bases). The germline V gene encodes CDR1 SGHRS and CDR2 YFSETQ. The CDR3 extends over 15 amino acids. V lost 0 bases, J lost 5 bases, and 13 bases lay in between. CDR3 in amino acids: CASSLAAGAVDTQYF. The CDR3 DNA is TGCGCCAGCAGCTTGGCGGCGGGGGCGGTAGATACGCAGTATTTT.

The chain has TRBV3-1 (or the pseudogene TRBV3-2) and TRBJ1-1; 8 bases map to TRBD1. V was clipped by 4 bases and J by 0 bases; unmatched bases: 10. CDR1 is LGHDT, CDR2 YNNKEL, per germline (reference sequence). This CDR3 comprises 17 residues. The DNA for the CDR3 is TGTGCCAGCAGCCCGTCCCCGGACAGGGTACTGAACACTGAAGCTTTCTTT. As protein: CASSPSPDRVLNTEAFF.

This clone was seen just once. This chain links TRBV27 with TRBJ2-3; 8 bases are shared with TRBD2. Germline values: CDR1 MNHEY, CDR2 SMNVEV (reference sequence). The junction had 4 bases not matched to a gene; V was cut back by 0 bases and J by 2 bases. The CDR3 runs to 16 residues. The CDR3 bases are TGTGCCAGCAGTTTATCTGGACTAGCCGCCACAGATACGCAGTATTTT. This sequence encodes CASSLSGLAATDTQYF.

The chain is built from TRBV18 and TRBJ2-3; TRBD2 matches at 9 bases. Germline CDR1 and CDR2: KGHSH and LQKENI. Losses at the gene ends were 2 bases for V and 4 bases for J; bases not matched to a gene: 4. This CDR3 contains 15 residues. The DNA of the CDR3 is TGTGCCAGCTCACCAGGCGGGGGGGGATCAGATACGCAGTATTTT. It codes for CASSPGGGGSDTQYF.

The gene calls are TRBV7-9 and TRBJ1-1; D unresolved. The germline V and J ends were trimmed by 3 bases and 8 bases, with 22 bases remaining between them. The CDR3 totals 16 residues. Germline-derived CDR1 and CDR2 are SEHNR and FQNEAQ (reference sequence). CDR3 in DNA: TGTGCCAGCAGCTTCACTTTCTCGCGACTGTTTCCCGAAGCTTTCTTT. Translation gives CASSFTFSRLFPEAFF.

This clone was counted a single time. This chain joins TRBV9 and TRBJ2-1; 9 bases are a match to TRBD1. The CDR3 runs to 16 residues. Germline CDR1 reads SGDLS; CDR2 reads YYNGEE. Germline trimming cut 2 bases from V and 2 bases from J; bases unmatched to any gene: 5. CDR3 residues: CASSVEDRGTYNEQFF. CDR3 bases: TGTGCCAGCAGCGTTGAGGACAGGGGAACCTACAATGAGCAGTTCTTC.

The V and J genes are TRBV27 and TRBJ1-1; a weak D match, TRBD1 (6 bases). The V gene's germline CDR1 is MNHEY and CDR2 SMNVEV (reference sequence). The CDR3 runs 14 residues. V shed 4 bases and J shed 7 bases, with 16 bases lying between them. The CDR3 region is CASSSYRDHGEAFF. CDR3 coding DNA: TGTGCCAGCAGTTCCTACAGGGATCACGGTGAAGCTTTCTTT.

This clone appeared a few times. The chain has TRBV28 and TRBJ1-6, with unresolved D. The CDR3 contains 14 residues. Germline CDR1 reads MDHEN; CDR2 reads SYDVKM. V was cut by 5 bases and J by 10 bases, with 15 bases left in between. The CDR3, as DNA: TGTGCCAGCAGTCCCCCGCGAGGGTGGTCACCCCTCCACTTT. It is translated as CASSPPRGWSPLHF.

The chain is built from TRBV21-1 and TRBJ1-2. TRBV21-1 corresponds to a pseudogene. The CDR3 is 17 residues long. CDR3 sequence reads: CASSKALGLLPNYGYTF. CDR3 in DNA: TGTGCCAGCAGCAAAGCTCTGGGACTTTTACCGAACTATGGCTACACCTTC.